This is a list of T cell receptor beta chains from one sample in a study of T cell responses to AZD1222 COVID-19 vaccine. Profiled with immunoSEQ multiplex PCR; TCRdb holds only in-frame clones, not every one. Here the sample spans 95,000 to 120,000 clones, about 91% being singletons. Specimen: peripheral blood, collected 28 days after the second AZD1222 dose. Every receptor here comes from an adult who received the AZD1222 COVID-19 vaccine. Both conserved end residues are trimmed from each CDR3.

j_gene | v_gene | len | CDR3aa
TRBJ1-1 | TRBV19 | 11 | ASREQGTTEAF
TRBJ2-3 | TRBV7-9 | 14 | ASSLAPLAGGNTQY
TRBJ1-4 | TRBV7-9 | 12 | ASSPTGSQEKLF
TRBJ2-3 | TRBV6-5 | 12 | ATQWTIGADTQY
TRBJ2-5 | TRBV7-2 | 14 | ASSLGGAGRGGTQY
TRBJ2-6 | TRBV7-3 | 13 | ASSFGGYGANVLT
TRBJ1-4 | TRBV10-3 | 12 | AISKTATNEKLF
TRBJ1-3 | TRBV5-1 | 13 | ASSLSAGGSNTIY
TRBJ1-1 | TRBV4-2 | 13 | ASSQDPGTGTEAF
TRBJ2-2 | TRBV5-1 | 14 | ASTPLAGGNTGELF
TRBJ2-7 | TRBV6-2/TRBV6-3 | 13 | ASSPGPGWAVEQY
TRBJ2-1 | TRBV4-1 | 13 | ASSQGRGGHNEQF
TRBJ2-5 | TRBV4-1 | 13 | ASSLDVGVRETQY
TRBJ2-7 | TRBV7-2 | 11 | ASSLGLRSEQY
TRBJ2-2 | TRBV13 | 12 | ASNTRSNTGELF
TRBJ2-1 | TRBV28 | 10 | ASSSTGHEQF
TRBJ1-5 | TRBV19 | 14 | ASSTLGQGSNQPQH
TRBJ1-4 | TRBV6-2/TRBV6-3 | 17 | ASSYSKPGGDNWNEKLF
TRBJ1-5 | TRBV19 | 13 | ASSITGFGNQPQH
TRBJ1-1 | TRBV5-1 | 16 | ASSGPPGQGSMNTEAF
TRBJ1-6 | TRBV5-5 | 13 | ASSTAGSLRAPLH
TRBJ1-1 | TRBV3-1/TRBV3-2 | 14 | ASSPSGKGGNTEAF
TRBJ1-2 | TRBV12-3/TRBV12-4 | 11 | ASSLEGVGGYT
TRBJ1-2 | TRBV7-2 | 12 | ASSLAGPGYGYT
TRBJ2-2 | TRBV13 | 13 | ASRPRGPSPGELF
TRBJ1-4 | TRBV19 | 12 | ASSPPDRVEKLF
TRBJ2-7 | TRBV27 | 12 | ASSLSGQSYEQY
TRBJ1-5 | TRBV6-6 | 11 | AIQREGNQPQH
TRBJ1-6 | TRBV6-2/TRBV6-3 | 13 | ASSYLRGQNSPLH
TRBJ2-7 | TRBV18 | 12 | ASSLRDQGGEQY
TRBJ2-7 | TRBV20-1 | 13 | SASDPGQGAYEQY
TRBJ2-3 | TRBV9 | 13 | ASSTLKRLTDTQY
TRBJ1-3 | TRBV4-3 | 12 | ASSHIGGGNTIY
TRBJ1-1 | TRBV15 | 13 | ATSVVGVGRTEAF
TRBJ1-6 | TRBV21-1 | 9 | ASRRCSPLH
TRBJ2-5 | TRBV7-2 | 11 | ASSPWTKETQY
TRBJ2-2 | TRBV5-1 | 12 | ASSTGTATGELF
TRBJ1-3 | TRBV5-5 | 13 | ASSDWTGSGNTIY
TRBJ1-1 | TRBV28 | 13 | ASSFVGGANTEAF
TRBJ1-4 | TRBV5-1 | 12 | ASSQGGTNEKLF
TRBJ2-1 | TRBV7-2 | 13 | ASSLVTSGYNEQF
TRBJ2-7 | TRBV11-2 | 12 | ASSLGGLAYEQY